Below are 19 T cell receptor beta chains sequenced from a single sample in a study of siplizumab effects on memory and regulatory T cells (dated by TCRdb to between 2017 and 2020). The library was made by the immunoSEQ multiplex PCR assay. Not all clones reach the TCRdb copy of this immuneACCESS table, which keeps in-frame sequences only. Checked studies attribute under half of the gap to unresolved V genes and leave the rest unexplained. This sample is represented by some 120,000 clones; 90% to 95% of them were singletons. Of the sample, about 1.8% falls within the top ten clones. What was sequenced was non-Treg CD4+ T cells sorted from blood. The sample's cell subset or site label, decoded: FACS-sorted unstimulated CD4+ non-regulatory T cells. The receptors derive from a human donor in good health.

The chain couples TRBV5-1 to TRBJ1-5; D gene ambiguous. CDR1 is SGHRS, CDR2 YFSETQ, per germline. The CDR3 has 15 residues. V was clipped by 4 bases and J by 0 bases, with 11 bases between them. This CDR3 is CASSGDGNSNQPQHF. CDR3 sequence (DNA): TGCGCCAGCAGCGGAGACGGGAATAGCAATCAGCCCCAGCATTTT.

The chain uses TRBV14 and TRBJ2-1, with 7 bases that match TRBD2. The V and J ends lost 4 bases and 4 bases, in that order; junction bases with no gene match: 7. There are 15 residues in the CDR3. Germline V gives CDR1 SGHDN, CDR2 FVKESK. The CDR3 region has the DNA TGTGCCAGCAGCCCTCCCGGGACTACGTACAATGAGCAGTTCTTC. Translation: CASSPPGTTYNEQFF.

J is TRBJ1-6 and V is TRBV6-5, with 9 bases that match TRBD1. The CDR3 covers 15 residues. The J segment lost 6 bases and the V segment lost 6 bases, leaving 6 bases of the junction unmatched. The germline V gene encodes CDR1 MNHEY and CDR2 SVGAGI. CDR3 sequence (DNA): TGTGCCAGCAGACGGGGACAGGGACGTAATTCACCCCTCCACTTT. Translated: CASRRGQGRNSPLHF.

This clone was recorded once. The chain couples TRBV25-1 to TRBJ1-2, with D uncertain. The CDR3 consists of 12 residues. V lost 5 bases and J lost 2, with 6 bases in between. Germline V gene data show CDR1 as MGHDK and CDR2 as SYGVNS. CDR3 sequence reads: CASSNQNYGYTF. In DNA form, the CDR3 reads TGTGCCAGCAGTAACCAGAACTATGGCTACACCTTC.

The chain has TRBV5-4 and TRBJ2-1, with D hard to call. The V end was cut by 4 bases, the J end by 6 bases, with 14 bases between. The length of the CDR3 is 14 residues. Germline V gene sequence: CDR1 SGHNT, CDR2 YYREEE (reference sequence). CDR3 nucleotide sequence: TGTGCCAGCAGCGCCGGGCCATGGGGCAATGAGCAGTTCTTC. This translates into CASSAGPWGNEQFF.

The CDR3 DNA sequence: TGTGCCAGCAGGCAGACAGGGGCCCGCACAGATACGCAGTATTTT. Protein: CASRQTGARTDTQYF. The chain has TRBV6-5 and TRBJ2-3; 8 nucleotides line up with TRBD1. V lost 6 bases and J lost 1; bases outside the gene matches: 6. This CDR3 contains 15 residues. The germline V gene encodes CDR1 MNHEY and CDR2 SVGAGI.

J is TRBJ2-7 and V is TRBV9; possible D gene TRBD2, 6 bases. V dropped 2 bases and J dropped 2 bases, with 11 bases sitting between them. Looked up from germline, CDR1 is SGDLS and CDR2 is YYNGEE. The CDR3 length is 14 residues. CDR3 DNA sequence: TGTGCCAGCAGCGTGAGAGGAGGGACCTACGAGCAGTACTTC. Translated, it gives CASSVRGGTYEQYF.

The chain has TRBV27 and TRBJ1-5, with 7 bases that match TRBD1. CDR3 length: 17 residues. Losses at the gene ends were 5 bases for V and 0 bases for J; bases not matched to a gene: 10. Germline V gives CDR1 MNHEY, CDR2 SMNVEV (reference sequence). CDR3 amino acids: CASSPSDRAYSNQPQHF. In nucleotides, the CDR3 is TGTGCCAGCAGTCCATCAGACAGGGCCTATAGCAATCAGCCCCAGCATTTT.

V usage is TRBV19 and J usage is TRBJ2-5; 12 positions agree with TRBD1. The CDR3 sequence is 14 residues long. The V gene end was trimmed by 6 bases and the J gene end by 5 bases; junction bases not matched to a gene: 4. Per the germline V gene, CDR1 is LNHDA and CDR2 is SQIVND (reference sequence). The CDR3 here is CASSAGQGAETQYF. DNA for the CDR3: TGTGCCAGTAGCGCGGGACAGGGGGCGGAGACCCAGTACTTC.

The V gene is TRBV19, the J gene TRBJ1-5; TRBD1 matches 7 bases. The V gene end was trimmed by 6 bases and the J gene end by 0 bases; junction bases not matched to a gene: 5. The CDR3 has 15 residues. Germline assignment: CDR1 LNHDA and CDR2 SQIVND (reference sequence). This chain's CDR3 is CASRGQANSNQPQHF. The CDR3 DNA is TGTGCCAGTAGAGGACAGGCGAATAGCAATCAGCCCCAGCATTTT.

The chain recombines TRBV29-1 with TRBJ2-5, with 9 bases fitting TRBD1. V lost 6 bases and J lost 5; bases outside the gene matches: 4. The CDR3 is 12 amino acids. CDR1 is SQVTM, CDR2 ANQGSEA, per germline. The CDR3 protein is CSVQGAQETQYF. Written as DNA, the CDR3 is TGCAGCGTACAGGGGGCACAGGAGACCCAGTACTTC.

The CDR3 loop is CAWSKGQEKLFF. The CDR3 nucleotides are TGTGCCTGGAGTAAGGGACAGGAAAAACTGTTTTTT. The chain has TRBV30 and TRBJ1-4; 7 bases fit TRBD1. Germline-derived CDR1 and CDR2 are GTSNPN and SVGIG (reference sequence). V lost 2 bases, J lost 8 bases, and 2 bases stayed unmatched. The CDR3 consists of 12 residues.

V is TRBV28 and J is TRBJ1-2; 8 bases align to TRBD1. Per the germline V gene, CDR1 is MDHEN and CDR2 is SYDVKM. This CDR3 spans 13 amino acids. Germline trimming cut 2 bases from V and 7 bases from J; bases unmatched to any gene: 3. CDR3 sequence (DNA): TGTGCCAGCAGTTTAGGACAGGGTGGTGGCTACACCTTC. Residues: CASSLGQGGGYTF.

This clone was seen just once. The gene calls are TRBV6-1 and TRBJ2-7; D unresolved. This CDR3 is 15 amino acids long. Deletions cut 1 base from V and 2 bases from J, with 12 bases between. Germline V CDR1 and CDR2: MNHNS, SASEGT. The DNA for the CDR3 is TGTGCCAGCAGTGAAGTACAGAGCCATCCCTACGAGCAGTACTTC. Amino acids: CASSEVQSHPYEQYF.

The V call is TRBV6-1, the J call TRBJ1-1; 7 nucleotides match TRBD1. The CDR3 covers 13 residues. Losses at the gene ends were 9 bases for V and 4 bases for J; bases not matched to a gene: 8. Germline assignment: CDR1 MNHNS and CDR2 SASEGT. This chain's CDR3 is CASDETGPTEAFF. In DNA form, the CDR3 reads TGTGCCAGTGATGAGACAGGGCCCACTGAAGCTTTCTTT.

The gene calls are TRBV29-1 and TRBJ2-2, with D possibly matching TRBD2 (7 bases). CDR1 SQVTM and CDR2 ANQGSEA come from the germline V gene. This CDR3 is built from 14 residues. The V and J ends lost 7 bases and 7 bases respectively, with 19 bases between them. The CDR3 DNA reads TGCAGCGGCGAGATGGGGGGGCATGGCGGGGAGCTGTTTTTT. Translated, it gives CSGEMGGHGGELFF.

The chain carries TRBV5-1 and TRBJ1-3, with D possibly TRBD1 on 6 matching bases. Germline assignment: CDR1 SGHRS and CDR2 YFSETQ. The length of the CDR3 is 19 residues. V shed 2 bases and J shed 0 bases, with 21 bases lying between them. The CDR3 region is CASSFGGWGPPNSGNTIYF. The CDR3, as DNA: TGCGCCAGCAGCTTTGGGGGTTGGGGGCCGCCTAACTCTGGAAACACCATATATTTT.

V and J are TRBV7-9 and TRBJ1-2; a possible D gene is TRBD1 (5 bases). Trimming took off 3 bases at V and 8 bases at J, with 16 bases between the two ends. The length of the CDR3 is 14 residues. Germline V lookup: CDR1 SEHNR, CDR2 FQNEAQ (reference sequence). The CDR3 region has the DNA TGTGCCAGCAGCTTTGTTCAGGGTATCATCGGCTACACCTTC. It specifies CASSFVQGIIGYTF.

The chain combines TRBV6-1 with TRBJ2-7; maybe TRBD2 (6 bases). This CDR3 contains 15 residues. The ends were cut back, 6 bases at V and 4 bases at J, with 19 bases in the middle. The germline V gene has CDR1 MNHNS and CDR2 SASEGT. The CDR3 sequence is CASRVTGDQTYEQYF. CDR3 sequence (DNA): TGTGCCAGCAGAGTGACGGGAGACCAAACTTACGAGCAGTACTTC.